This T cell receptor beta chain originates from a study of cytomegalovirus exposure and HLA in healthy donors. General observations from the study: On later analysis, the bulk of CMV-associated TCR beta chains appeared to be HLA-restricted.

Comments on this clone: No antigen is known for it.

PCR amplification relied on 60 Vbeta primers (plus 13 Jbeta primers). The method was immunoSEQ multiplex PCR; TCRdb's version includes in-frame clones alone and lacks a portion of them. The sample contains 80,000 to 95,000 clones, 80% to 90% of which appear only once. Germline V gene data show CDR1 as SQVTM and CDR2 as ANQGSEA. This CDR3 comprises 13 residues. V was shortened by 4 bases and J by 4 bases, with 11 bases between the two germline ends. The origin of this receptor is a woman between 18 and 29 years old in good health and CMV-seropositive. The V gene is TRBV29-1, the J gene TRBJ1-5; the D gene is possibly TRBD1 (5 bases). Sequenced material: PBMCs. CDR3 residues: CSVGGGGNQPQHF. Here the CDR3 DNA reads TGCAGCGTTGGTGGGGGAGGAAATCAGCCCCAGCATTTT.